The entry below gives a single TCR beta chain sequence along with its context. The antigen is unknown. The junction had 12 bases not matched to a gene; V was cut back by 4 bases and J by 3 bases. The CDR3 extends over 16 amino acids. CDR1 and CDR2 from the germline V gene are MGHDK and SYGVNS. The sample comes from a study of identifying expanded T cells in peripheral blood. Study-wide points: Variance in clone template counts between two-week samples significantly increased with total template count across all healthy donors.

TCRdb keeps only in-frame clones here, not all; method: immunoSEQ multiplex PCR. The sample shows 55,000 to 80,000 clones, under 85% of them seen only once. Healthy donors had no documented immune events, such as infections, while sampled. Sequencing input: blood. This TCR derives from a person aged 18-69 years in good health. The V call is TRBV25-1, the J call TRBJ2-7, with 7 bases identical to TRBD1. The CDR3 here is CASSVPPGQRYYEQYV. Here the CDR3 DNA reads TGTGCCAGCAGTGTCCCGCCGGGACAGAGATACTACGAGCAGTACGTC.